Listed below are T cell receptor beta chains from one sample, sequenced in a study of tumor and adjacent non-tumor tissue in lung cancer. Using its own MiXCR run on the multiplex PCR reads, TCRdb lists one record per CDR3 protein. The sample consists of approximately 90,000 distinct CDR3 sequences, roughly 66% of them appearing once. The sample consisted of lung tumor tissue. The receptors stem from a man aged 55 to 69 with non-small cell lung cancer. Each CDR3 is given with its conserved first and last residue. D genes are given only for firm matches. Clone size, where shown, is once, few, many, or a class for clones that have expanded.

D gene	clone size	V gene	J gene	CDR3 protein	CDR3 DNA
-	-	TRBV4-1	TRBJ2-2	CANSQEPGRAAGELFF	TGCGCCAACAGCCAAGAACCTGGCAGGGCGGCCGGTGAGCTGTTTTTT
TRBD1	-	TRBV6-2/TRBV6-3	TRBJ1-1	CASGNHRGINTEAFF	TGTGCCAGCGGAAACCACAGGGGGATCAACACTGAAGCTTTCTTT
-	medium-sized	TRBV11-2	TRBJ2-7	CASSLDPYEQYF	TGTGCCAGCAGCCTGGATCCGTACGAGCAGTACTTC
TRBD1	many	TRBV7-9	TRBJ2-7	CASSRTVTGGSTYEQYF	TGTGCCAGCAGCCGGACCGTAACAGGGGGCTCGACCTACGAGCAGTACTTC
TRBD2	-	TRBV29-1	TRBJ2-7	CNPQIGLAGVYEQYF	TGCAACCCCCAAATAGGACTAGCTGGAGTCTACGAGCAGTACTTC
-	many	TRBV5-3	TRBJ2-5	CARSLRSGCQETQYF	TGTGCCAGAAGCTTGAGGAGCGGGTGCCAAGAGACCCAGTACTTC
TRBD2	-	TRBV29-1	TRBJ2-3	CRESGGTDMQYF	TGCAGAGAAAGCGGGGGCACAGATATGCAGTATTTT
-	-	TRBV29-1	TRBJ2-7	CSVAWIGGEQCF	TGCAGTGTTGCTTGGATAGGGGGTGAGCAGTGCTTC
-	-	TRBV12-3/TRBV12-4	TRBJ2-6	CASGNTNWVGANVLTF	TGTGCTAGCGGAAACACAAACTGGGTTGGGGCCAACGTCCTGACTTTC
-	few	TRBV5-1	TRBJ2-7	CASSLEATPTPVRVEDEQYF	TGCGCCAGCAGCTTGGAGGCAACCCCTACCCCCGTAAGGGTCGAAGACGAGCAGTACTTC
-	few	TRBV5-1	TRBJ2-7	CASSLGGGYYEQYF	TGCGCCAGCAGCTTGGGCGGCGGCTACTACGAGCAGTACTTC
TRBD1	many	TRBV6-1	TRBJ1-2	CASSDKGAGNYGYTF	TGTGCCAGCAGTGACAAGGGGGCCGGTAACTATGGCTACACCTTC
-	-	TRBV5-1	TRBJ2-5	CASRRTIGGETQYF	TGCGCCAGCCGGAGGACTATCGGGGGAGAGACCCAGTATTTC
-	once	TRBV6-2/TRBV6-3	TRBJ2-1	CASSNKGSSYNKQFF	TGTGCCAGCAGTAACAAGGGCAGCTCCTACAATAAACAGTTCTTC
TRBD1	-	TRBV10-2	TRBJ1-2	CASHRDRGDGYAF	TGCGCAAGCCACCGGGACAGGGGTGACGGCTACGCCTTC
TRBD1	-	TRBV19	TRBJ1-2	CASSLQGDWDYGYTF	TGTGCCAGTAGCCTACAGGGGGATTGGGACTATGGCTACACCTTC
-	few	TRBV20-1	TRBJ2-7	CSARSGQSPYEQYF	TGCAGTGCTAGATCGGGACAATCTCCCTACGAGCAGTACTTC
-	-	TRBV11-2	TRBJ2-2	CASSPPVANTGEPFF	TGTGCCAGTAGCCCCCCTGTCGCGAACACCGGGGAGCCGTTTTTT
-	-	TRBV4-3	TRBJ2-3	CASSQVSAEAASTYTQYF	TGCGCCAGCAGCCAAGTCTCGGCGGAGGCGGCAAGCACATACACGCAGTATTTT
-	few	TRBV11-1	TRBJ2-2	CASSQRRNAGELFF	TGTGCCAGCAGTCAAAGACGGAACGCCGGGGAGCTGTTTTTT
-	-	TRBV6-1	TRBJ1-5	CARDDRHLGGNQPQHF	TGTGCCAGAGACGATCGACACCTCGGGGGCAATCAACCTCAGCATTTT
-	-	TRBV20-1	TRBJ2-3	CSARDTGLNTQYF	TGCAGTGCTAGAGATACGGGACTGAATACGCAGTATTTT
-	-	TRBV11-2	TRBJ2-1	CASSLGSESYVGVNEQFF	TGTGCCAGCAGCTTAGGTAGCGAGTCCTATGTAGGAGTCAATGAGCAGTTCTTC
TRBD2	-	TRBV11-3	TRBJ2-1	CAGSHGTNGSHGQFF	TGTGCCGGCAGCCACGGGACTAACGGGAGCCATGGGCAGTTCTTC
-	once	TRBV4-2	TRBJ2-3	CASSREGSVATDTQYF	TGTGCCAGCAGTCGAGAAGGTAGCGTAGCCACAGATACGCAGTATTTT
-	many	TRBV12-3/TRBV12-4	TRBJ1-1	CASRYASGKAFF	TGTGCCAGCAGGTATGCTTCAGGGAAGGCTTTCTTT
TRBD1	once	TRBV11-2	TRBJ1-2	CASSTGQGTYYGYIF	TGTGCCAGCAGCACCGGACAGGGGACGTACTATGGCTACATCTTC
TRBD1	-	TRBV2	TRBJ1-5	CASRGQGNQSQHF	TGTGCCAGTAGGGGACAGGGAAATCAGTCCCAGCATTTT
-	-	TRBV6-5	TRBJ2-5	CARSYGGRLETQYF	TGTGCCAGAAGTTACGGGGGGCGCCTAGAGACCCAGTACTTC
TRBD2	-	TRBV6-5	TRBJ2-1	CASSYEAGGPGSEQFF	TGTGCCAGCAGTTACGAAGCGGGGGGGCCGGGTAGTGAACAGTTCTTC
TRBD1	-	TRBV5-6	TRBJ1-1	CASSLDRGQLNTQASF	TGTGCCAGCAGCCTAGACAGGGGGCAGCTGAACACTCAAGCTTCCTTT
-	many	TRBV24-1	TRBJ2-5	CATSLRNQETQYF	TGTGCCACCAGCTTGCGGAATCAAGAGACCCAGTACTTC
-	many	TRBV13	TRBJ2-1	CASSQVGVSSYNEQFF	TGTGCCAGCAGCCAAGTAGGGGTGAGCTCCTACAATGAGCAGTTCTTC
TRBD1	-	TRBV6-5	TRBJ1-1	CTSRGTGMNTEVFF	TGTACCAGCAGGGGGACAGGGATGAACACTGAAGTTTTCTTT
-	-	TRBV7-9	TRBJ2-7	CAISLGPGEQYF	TGTGCCATCAGCTTAGGGCCCGGCGAGCAGTACTTC
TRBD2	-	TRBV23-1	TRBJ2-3	CARGQAGGRAGAHTQYF	TGCGCCCGCGGTCAGGCGGGGGGGAGAGCGGGAGCACATACGCAGTATTTT
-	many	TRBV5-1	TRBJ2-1	CASSLATSWDEQFF	TGCGCCAGCAGCTTGGCTACTAGTTGGGATGAGCAGTTCTTC
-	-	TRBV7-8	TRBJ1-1	CAGSLDRHQNTEAFF	TGTGCCGGCAGCTTAGACAGACACCAAAACACTGAAGCTTTCTTT
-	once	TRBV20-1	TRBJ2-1	CSASVWGDHERFF	TGCAGTGCTTCGGTCTGGGGGGACCATGAGCGGTTCTTC
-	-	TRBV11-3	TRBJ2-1	CASTSGEWDYNEQFF	TGTGCCAGCACCTCTGGCGAGTGGGACTACAATGAGCAGTTCTTC
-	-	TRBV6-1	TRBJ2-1	CASSEAGVVYNEQFF	TGTGCCAGCAGTGAAGCCGGGGTGGTCTACAATGAGCAGTTCTTC
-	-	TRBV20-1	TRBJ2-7	CSAVPTSSYEQYF	TGCAGTGCGGTCCCTACTTCCTCCTACGAGCAGTACTTC
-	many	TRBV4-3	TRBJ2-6	CASSKTGGAGAVSGANVLTF	TGCGCCAGCAGCAAAACGGGTGGGGCAGGGGCTGTCTCTGGGGCCAACGTCCTGACTTTC
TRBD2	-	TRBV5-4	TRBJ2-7	CASGLGTAGLAGYEQYF	TGTGCCAGCGGCCTTGGGACAGCGGGACTAGCGGGCTACGAGCAGTACTTC
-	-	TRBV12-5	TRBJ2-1	CASGPLSGDEQFF	TGTGCTAGCGGTCCCCTGAGTGGTGATGAGCAGTTCTTC
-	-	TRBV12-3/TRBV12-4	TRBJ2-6	CASSSGANVLTF	TGTGCCAGCAGTTCTGGGGCCAACGTCCTGACTTTC